Detailed here is one T cell receptor (beta chain). Only in-frame clones appear in the TCRdb table, and some are missing; sequencing was by immunoSEQ multiplex PCR. The data hold more than 300,000 clones, with just over 85% observed a single time. This entry comes from a study of blood T cell repertoires in COVID-19. Study background: Sites in the United States, Italy and Spain provided acute and convalescent COVID-19 samples.

There are 16 residues in the CDR3. After removal of 5 bases from V and 0 bases from J, the junction contained 6 bases not matched to a gene. From germline, CDR1 is KGHSH and CDR2 LQKENI. The sample taken for sequencing was PBMCs or T cells enriched from blood (not recorded which). The clonotype comes from a man aged 30 to 39 who had recovered from COVID-19. The chain employs TRBV18 and TRBJ1-1; 10 nucleotides match TRBD1. The CDR3 region has the DNA TGTGCCAGCTCAGCTAGACAGGGGGCGATGAACACTGAAGCTTTCTTT. This sequence encodes CASSARQGAMNTEAFF.